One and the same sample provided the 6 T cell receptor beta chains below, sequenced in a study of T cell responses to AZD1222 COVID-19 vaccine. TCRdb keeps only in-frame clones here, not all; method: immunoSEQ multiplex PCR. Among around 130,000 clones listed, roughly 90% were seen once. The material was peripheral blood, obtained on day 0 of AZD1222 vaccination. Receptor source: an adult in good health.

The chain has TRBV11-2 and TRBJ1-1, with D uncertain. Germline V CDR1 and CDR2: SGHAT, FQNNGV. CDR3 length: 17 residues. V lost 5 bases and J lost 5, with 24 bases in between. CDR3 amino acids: CASSPTLGGLAETEAFF. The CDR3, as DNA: TGTGCCAGCAGCCCGACCTTGGGCGGCTTAGCGGAGACTGAAGCTTTCTTT.

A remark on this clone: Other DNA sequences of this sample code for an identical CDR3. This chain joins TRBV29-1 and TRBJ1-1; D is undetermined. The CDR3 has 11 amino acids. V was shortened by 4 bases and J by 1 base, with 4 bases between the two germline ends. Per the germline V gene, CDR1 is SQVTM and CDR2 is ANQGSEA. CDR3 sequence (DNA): TGCAGCGTTGCAGCGAACACTGAAGCTTTCTTT. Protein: CSVAANTEAFF.

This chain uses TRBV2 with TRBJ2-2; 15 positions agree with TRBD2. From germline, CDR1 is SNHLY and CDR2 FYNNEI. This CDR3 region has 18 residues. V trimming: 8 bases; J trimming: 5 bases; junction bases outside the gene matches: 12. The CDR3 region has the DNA TGTGCCAGCCGACAGGGACTAGCGGGAGGAATTCGTACCGGGGAGCTGTTTTTT. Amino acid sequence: CASRQGLAGGIRTGELFF.

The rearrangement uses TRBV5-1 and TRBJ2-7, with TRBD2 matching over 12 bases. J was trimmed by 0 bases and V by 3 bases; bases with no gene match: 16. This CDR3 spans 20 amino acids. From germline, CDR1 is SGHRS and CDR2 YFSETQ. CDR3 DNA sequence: TGCGCCAGCAGCTCCCCAGCGATTCCCGGGACTAGCGGGTTCTCCTACGAGCAGTACTTC. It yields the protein CASSSPAIPGTSGFSYEQYF.

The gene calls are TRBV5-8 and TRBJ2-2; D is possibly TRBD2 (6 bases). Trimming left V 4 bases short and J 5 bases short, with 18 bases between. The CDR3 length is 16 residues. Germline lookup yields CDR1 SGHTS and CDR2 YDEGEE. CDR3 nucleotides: TGTGCCAGCAGCCCCATCCAAGCCGGGGGAACCGGGGAGCTGTTTTTT. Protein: CASSPIQAGGTGELFF.

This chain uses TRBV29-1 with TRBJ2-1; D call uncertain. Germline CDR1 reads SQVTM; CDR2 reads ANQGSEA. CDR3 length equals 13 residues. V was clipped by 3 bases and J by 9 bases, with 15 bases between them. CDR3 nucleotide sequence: TGCAGCGTTGAGTTGTACGCCTCTGGTGAGCAGTTCTTC. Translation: CSVELYASGEQFF.